This TCR beta chain comes out of a study of blood T cell repertoires in COVID-19. Per the study methods: Reference gene primers were amplified, and this amplification served to estimate nucleated cell counts. Data came from immunoSEQ multiplex PCR; TCRdb stores just in-frame clones and leaves some out. V and J calls and clone size come straight from that table; D and trimming were deduced from the DNA. The profile shows around 260,000 clones, 86% of them singletons. Germline CDR1 is MNHEY and CDR2 is SVGEGT. V was trimmed by 5 bases and J by 6 bases, leaving 26 bases between them. The CDR3 has 19 amino acids.

Material: peripheral blood. The origin of this receptor is a man aged 25 to 45 with active or convalescent COVID-19. The V gene is TRBV6-2 or TRBV6-3, the J gene TRBJ1-6, with no clear D. CDR3 DNA: TGTGCCAGCAGTGTCGTTTTTGGCGCCGAACGGAGACCTAATTCACCCCTCCACTTT. As protein: CASSVVFGAERRPNSPLHF.